The 18 T cell receptor beta chains in this list originate from one sample, sequenced in a study of control samples from healthy donors and cancer patients (dated by TCRdb to 2018 to 2021). Library preparation was by the immunoSEQ multiplex PCR assay. TCRdb limited this immuneACCESS table to in-frame rearrangements with V and J called. A share of clones is missing; checked studies link under half to unresolved V genes, and the rest is unexplained. The sample table holds 100,000 to 150,000 clones, of which approximately 90% were seen once. Of the sample, about 2.2% falls within the top ten clones. Input material: blood. The source of these receptors is a woman in her fifties or sixties in good health.

The chain has TRBV12-3 or TRBV12-4 and TRBJ1-1; unclear D gene. This CDR3 is built from 12 residues. The germline V and J ends were trimmed by 8 bases and 7 bases, with 14 bases remaining between them. The CDR3 sequence is CASGGIDGEAFF. Written as DNA, the CDR3 is TGTGCCAGCGGTGGGATCGACGGTGAAGCTTTCTTT.

This chain links TRBV30 with TRBJ2-2; D not certain. The CDR3 runs 13 residues. Germline CDR1 GTSNPN, CDR2 SVGIG (reference sequence). Deletions cut 4 bases from V and 5 bases from J, with 11 bases between. CDR3 region: CAWNWARTGELFF. In DNA form, the CDR3 reads TGTGCCTGGAACTGGGCTAGGACCGGGGAGCTGTTTTTT. Filled out from reference TRBV30 and TRBJ2-2, the complete variable domain reads SQTIHQWPATLVQPVGSPLSLECTVEGTSNPNLYWYRQAAGRGLQLLFYSVGIGQISSEVPQNLSASRPQDRQFILSSKKLLLSDSGFYLCAWNWARTGELFFGEGSRLTVL.

V gene TRBV28 combines with J gene TRBJ1-6; TRBD1 matches at 7 bases. The length of the CDR3 is 15 residues. Per germline, CDR1 MDHEN and CDR2 SYDVKM. V was clipped by 7 bases and J by 8 bases; unmatched bases: 11. Written as DNA, the CDR3 is TGTGCCAGCACCGACCGGACAGGACAGGATTCACCCCTCCACTTT. This codes for CASTDRTGQDSPLHF. The full variable domain, completed using reference TRBV28 and TRBJ1-6, is DVKVTQSSRYLVKRTGEKVFLECVQDMDHENMFWYRQDPGLGLRLIYFSYDVKMKEKGDIPEGYSVSREKKERFSLILESASTNQTSMYLCASTDRTGQDSPLHFGNGTRLTVT.

The chain uses TRBV20-1 and TRBJ1-2, with D maybe TRBD1 (6 bases). CDR1 is DFQATT and CDR2 is SNEGSKA in the germline V gene (reference sequence). This CDR3 has 11 residues. Deletions cut 5 bases from V and 6 bases from J, with 10 bases between. The CDR3 reads CSASGQNGYTF. CDR3 in DNA: TGCAGTGCTTCCGGACAGAATGGCTACACCTTC.

The chain employs TRBV30 and TRBJ1-2; weak D call: TRBD1 (5 bases). Germline V gene sequence: CDR1 GTSNPN, CDR2 SVGIG (reference sequence). V was cut by 3 bases and J by 7 bases, with 12 bases left in between. The CDR3 consists of 12 residues. This CDR3 reads CAWSSGVFGYTF. In nucleotides, the CDR3 is TGTGCCTGGAGCTCGGGGGTGTTTGGCTACACCTTC. The full variable domain, completed using reference TRBV30 and TRBJ1-2, is SQTIHQWPATLVQPVGSPLSLECTVEGTSNPNLYWYRQAAGRGLQLLFYSVGIGQISSEVPQNLSASRPQDRQFILSSKKLLLSDSGFYLCAWSSGVFGYTFGSGTRLTVV.

This clone was detected many times. This CDR3 reads CASSEKGEGGQPQHF. In nucleotides, the CDR3 is TGTGCCAGCAGTGAAAAGGGTGAAGGGGGTCAGCCCCAGCATTTT. The rearrangement joins TRBV6-1 to TRBJ1-5; D may be TRBD1 (6 bases). The ends were cut back, 2 bases at V and 6 bases at J, with 14 bases in the middle. There are 15 residues in the CDR3. Germline CDR1 MNHNS, CDR2 SASEGT.

CDR3 bases: TGTGCCAGCAGCTCTCAGGGTAGCAATCAGCCCCAGCATTTT. This sequence encodes CASSSQGSNQPQHF. This rearrangement joins TRBV7-9 to TRBJ1-5; D is possibly TRBD1 (5 bases). Germline-derived CDR1 and CDR2 are SEHNR and FQNEAQ (reference sequence). V lost 4 bases and J lost 0, with 7 bases in between. CDR3 size: 14 residues.

The chain has TRBV5-1 and TRBJ1-1, with D perhaps TRBD1 (6 bases). Germline V gives CDR1 SGHRS, CDR2 YFSETQ. With 0 bases removed from V and 1 base from J, the gap between germline ends came to 13 bases. The CDR3 is 16 residues long. The CDR3 nucleotides are TGCGCCAGCAGCTTGGATGGTGACAGGAGGAACACTGAAGCTTTCTTT. It yields the protein CASSLDGDRRNTEAFF.

In its sample, this clone was seen a few times. V is TRBV5-1 and J is TRBJ2-3; D uncertain. Germline V gives CDR1 SGHRS, CDR2 YFSETQ. V gave up 3 bases and J gave up 6 bases, with 17 bases separating them. The CDR3 loop spans 15 amino acids. CDR3 sequence reads: CASSSYEVQGDTQYF. CDR3 nucleotides: TGCGCCAGCAGCTCCTACGAGGTTCAAGGGGATACGCAGTATTTT. Combining the CDR3 with reference TRBV5-1 and TRBJ2-3 gives the whole variable domain KAGVTQTPRYLIKTRGQQVTLSCSPISGHRSVSWYQQTPGQGLQFLFEYFSETQRNKGNFPGRFSGRQFSNSRSEMNVSTLELGDSALYLCASSSYEVQGDTQYFGPGTRLTVL.

The table lists this clone with a count of one. This same CDR3 is encoded by further DNA sequences in the sample. V usage is TRBV5-1 and J usage is TRBJ1-1; perhaps TRBD1 as D (5 bases). V lost 0 bases and J 1 base, leaving 7 bases between the germline ends. CDR1 and CDR2 (germline): SGHRS, YFSETQ. The CDR3 loop spans 14 amino acids. The CDR3, as DNA: TGCGCCAGCAGCTTGGCCGGGGGGAACACTGAAGCTTTCTTT. It is translated as CASSLAGGNTEAFF.

The J gene is TRBJ2-1, the V gene TRBV29-1, with a tentative D call TRBD2 (5 bases). The ends were cut back, 1 base at V and 6 bases at J, with 19 bases in the middle. The CDR3 length is 16 residues. Germline CDR1 is SQVTM and CDR2 is ANQGSEA. CDR3 sequence (DNA): TGCAGCGTTGAAGGGCCTCTCCGGCTAGAGGGCAATGAGCAGTTCTTC. It yields the protein CSVEGPLRLEGNEQFF.

The rearrangement joins TRBV12-5 to TRBJ1-3, with D uncertain. With 2 bases removed from V and 4 bases from J, the gap between germline ends came to 12 bases. Germline V gives CDR1 LGHNT, CDR2 FRNRAP. This CDR3 region has 15 residues. This CDR3 is CASGLRLGFGNTIYF. The CDR3 bases are TGTGCTAGTGGTTTGCGCCTGGGATTCGGAAACACCATATATTTT.

The chain recombines TRBV2 with TRBJ2-2; no firm D call. Germline V lookup: CDR1 SNHLY, CDR2 FYNNEI. The CDR3 is made up of 10 amino acids. V dropped 3 bases and J dropped 7 bases, with 0 bases sitting between them. CDR3 protein: CASSDGELFF. In nucleotides, the CDR3 is TGTGCCAGCAGTGACGGGGAGCTGTTTTTT.

This sequence joins TRBV5-4 and TRBJ2-2, with 10 nucleotides matching TRBD2. The CDR3 loop spans 17 amino acids. The germline CDR1 and CDR2 sequences are SGHNT and YYREEE (reference sequence). J lost 5 bases, V lost 2 bases, and 9 bases had no gene match. The CDR3 reads CASSLRLAGVLTGELFF. As DNA, the CDR3 is TGTGCCAGCAGCTTACGCCTAGCGGGAGTGCTAACCGGGGAGCTGTTTTTT. The whole variable domain, remainder taken from reference TRBV5-4 and TRBJ2-2, is ETGVTQSPTHLIKTRGQQVTLRCSSQSGHNTVSWYQQALGQGPQFIFQYYREEENGRGNFPPRFSGLQFPNYSSELNVNALELDDSALYLCASSLRLAGVLTGELFFGEGSRLTVL.

V is TRBV18 and J is TRBJ2-5; D remains unclear. V was pared by 5 bases and J by 2 bases, with 6 bases between. This CDR3 region has 12 residues. Germline V gene sequence: CDR1 KGHSH, CDR2 LQKENI. In nucleotides, the CDR3 is TGTGCCAGCTCAACCGGGCAAGAGACCCAGTACTTC. It is translated as CASSTGQETQYF.

The chain has TRBV27 and TRBJ1-1, with 7 nucleotides matching TRBD1. This CDR3 spans 14 amino acids. The V gene end was trimmed by 11 bases and the J gene end by 4 bases; junction bases not matched to a gene: 13. Germline CDR1 and CDR2: MNHEY and SMNVEV (reference sequence). The CDR3 reads CAVRQGEVGTEAFF. The CDR3 DNA reads TGTGCCGTACGACAGGGCGAGGTTGGCACTGAAGCTTTCTTT.

This clone was seen only once. The rearrangement links TRBV5-1 to TRBJ1-1, with 8 positions matching TRBD1. CDR1 SGHRS and CDR2 YFSETQ come from the germline V gene. J was trimmed by 3 bases and V by 5 bases; bases with no gene match: 12. The length of the CDR3 is 16 residues. The CDR3 reads CASRRTGIGVDTEAFF. The CDR3 DNA is TGCGCCAGCAGGCGGACAGGGATTGGAGTCGACACTGAAGCTTTCTTT.

CDR3 sequence (DNA): TGTGCCAGTAGTACCACTGGGGGGTCGCAAGAGACCCAGTACTTC. The encoded protein is CASSTTGGSQETQYF. V is TRBV19 and J is TRBJ2-5; TRBD2 might be the D (6 bases). The CDR3 runs to 15 residues. Germline V gives CDR1 LNHDA, CDR2 SQIVND (reference sequence). Trimming removed 4 bases from V and 2 bases from J, with 14 bases in between.